Below, one TCR beta chain is given with its context. Its antigen remains unknown. This record comes from a study of T cell responses to AZD1222 COVID-19 vaccine. Study at large: Pooling was applied to second doses at about 4 or about 12 weeks. General study points: Reportedly, nearly half the spike-specific TCRs target unmutated variant regions. It should be noted that donors were predominantly white British and more often female, and clonal diversity was possibly underestimated.

Germline V CDR1 and CDR2: MRHNA, SNTAGT. V shed 2 bases and J shed 0 bases, with 5 bases lying between them. The CDR3 loop spans 15 amino acids. The protocol was immunoSEQ multiplex PCR, while the TCRdb copy is restricted to in-frame clones and leaves out a portion. The sample has roughly 120,000 clones; about 87% are singletons. The rearrangement uses TRBV6-4 and TRBJ2-6; tentative D call: TRBD2 (5 bases). The clonotype was recovered from an adult in good health. Sequencing was performed on peripheral blood, taken on day 0 of AZD1222 vaccination. CDR3 DNA sequence: TGTGCCAGCAGTGACAGCGGCTCTGGGGCCAACGTCCTGACTTTC. This codes for CASSDSGSGANVLTF.